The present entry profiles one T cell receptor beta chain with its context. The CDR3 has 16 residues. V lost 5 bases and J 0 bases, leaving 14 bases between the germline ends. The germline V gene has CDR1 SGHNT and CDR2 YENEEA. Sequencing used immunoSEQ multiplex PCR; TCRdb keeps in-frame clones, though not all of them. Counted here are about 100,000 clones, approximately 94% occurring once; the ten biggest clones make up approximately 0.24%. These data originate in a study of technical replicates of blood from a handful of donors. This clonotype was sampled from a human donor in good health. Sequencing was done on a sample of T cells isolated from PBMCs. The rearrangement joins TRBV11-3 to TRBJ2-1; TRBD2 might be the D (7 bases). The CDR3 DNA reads TGTGCCAGCAGCGGGGGGGCAACGAGCTCCTACAATGAGCAGTTCTTC. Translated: CASSGGATSSYNEQFF.